The rows below give T cell receptor beta chains drawn from one sample of a study of cytomegalovirus exposure and HLA in healthy donors. Assay used: immunoSEQ multiplex PCR; TCRdb lists only in-frame clones, some missing. The repertoire holds fewer than 250,000 clones, with approximately 80% as singletons. Sequencing was performed on PBMCs. Source of these receptors: a girl aged 5 to 17 in good health and CMV-seronegative. Both conserved end residues are part of each CDR3. A D gene is named only where the DNA matches it firmly. Clone size is not always given. Where it is, it says once, few, many or a class for expanded clones.

abundance: .
j_gene: TRBJ1-3
d_gene: .
v_gene: TRBV6-5
CDR3nt: TGTGCCAGCAGCCAGGGTTTCGTACATGGAAACACCATATATTTT
CDR3aa: CASSQGFVHGNTIYF

abundance: .
j_gene: TRBJ1-1
d_gene: .
v_gene: TRBV4-1
CDR3nt: TGCGCCAGCAGCCAAGCGGGGACTGAAGCTTTCTTT
CDR3aa: CASSQAGTEAFF

abundance: once
j_gene: TRBJ1-1
d_gene: .
v_gene: TRBV15
CDR3nt: TGTGCCACCAGCAGCCGGTTAAACAGGGAAGTAGGCACTGAAGCTTTCTTT
CDR3aa: CATSSRLNREVGTEAFF

abundance: .
j_gene: TRBJ2-1
d_gene: TRBD2
v_gene: TRBV7-9
CDR3nt: TGTGCCAGCAGCCCGAAGAAGGGACTAGCGAGGAAAGATGAGCAGTTCTTC
CDR3aa: CASSPKKGLARKDEQFF

abundance: .
j_gene: TRBJ1-2
d_gene: .
v_gene: TRBV27
CDR3nt: TGTGCCAGCAGTCCCACTCCGGAACGGCAGGGCGGCTATGGCTACACCTTC
CDR3aa: CASSPTPERQGGYGYTF

abundance: .
j_gene: TRBJ2-7
d_gene: .
v_gene: TRBV7-2
CDR3nt: TGTGCCAGCAGCAATAGGGCGGGGTTGTCCTACGAGCAGTACTTC
CDR3aa: CASSNRAGLSYEQYF

abundance: .
j_gene: TRBJ2-1
d_gene: TRBD2
v_gene: TRBV5-1
CDR3nt: TGCGCCAGCAGGTATACTAGCGGGAGTTCCTACAATGAGCAGTTCTTC
CDR3aa: CASRYTSGSSYNEQFF

abundance: once
j_gene: TRBJ2-7
d_gene: .
v_gene: TRBV27
CDR3nt: TGTGCCAGCAGCCCCAGTCCTCCAGGCGAGCAGTACTTC
CDR3aa: CASSPSPPGEQYF

abundance: .
j_gene: TRBJ1-4
d_gene: TRBD1
v_gene: TRBV15
CDR3nt: TGTGCCACCAGCAGAGTTGGGACAGGGTTGGAAAAACTGTTTTTT
CDR3aa: CATSRVGTGLEKLFF

abundance: .
j_gene: TRBJ2-3
d_gene: TRBD2
v_gene: TRBV7-3
CDR3nt: TGTGCCAGCAGCTTTTCCTCGACTAGCCCAGATACGCAGTATTTT
CDR3aa: CASSFSSTSPDTQYF

abundance: .
j_gene: TRBJ1-5
d_gene: .
v_gene: TRBV13
CDR3nt: TGTGCCAGCAGCTTAGGCGGGGGTAGGGGCAATCAGCCCCAGCATTTT
CDR3aa: CASSLGGGRGNQPQHF

abundance: .
j_gene: TRBJ1-6
d_gene: .
v_gene: TRBV6-5
CDR3nt: TGTGCCAGCAGGCACGATAGGTTGGAGAATTCACCCCTCCACTTT
CDR3aa: CASRHDRLENSPLHF

abundance: .
j_gene: TRBJ2-2
d_gene: .
v_gene: TRBV19
CDR3nt: TGTGCCAGTAGCCCCCTCGGGGGTCGCACCGGGGAGCTGTTTTTT
CDR3aa: CASSPLGGRTGELFF

abundance: many
j_gene: TRBJ1-1
d_gene: .
v_gene: TRBV28
CDR3nt: TGTGCCAGCAGTTTGTCAGTGAACACTGAAGCTTTCTTT
CDR3aa: CASSLSVNTEAFF

abundance: .
j_gene: TRBJ1-2
d_gene: TRBD1
v_gene: TRBV7-6
CDR3nt: TGTGCCAGCAGCTATAGCACAGGGGGGGAAGGCTACACCTTC
CDR3aa: CASSYSTGGEGYTF

abundance: .
j_gene: TRBJ1-3
d_gene: TRBD1
v_gene: TRBV18
CDR3nt: TGTGCCAGCTCACCAGGACAGGGAGGTATTGGAAACACCATATATTTT
CDR3aa: CASSPGQGGIGNTIYF

abundance: .
j_gene: TRBJ2-5
d_gene: .
v_gene: TRBV4-2
CDR3nt: TGTGCCAGCAGCCAAGATTTCAGAACCAGGTCCCTAGAGACCCAGTACTTC
CDR3aa: CASSQDFRTRSLETQYF

abundance: .
j_gene: TRBJ2-3
d_gene: .
v_gene: TRBV11-2
CDR3nt: TGTGCCAGCAGCCCCCCGATGGCCCATGTTTCCCCAGATACGCAGTATTTT
CDR3aa: CASSPPMAHVSPDTQYF

abundance: .
j_gene: TRBJ2-7
d_gene: .
v_gene: TRBV11-2
CDR3nt: TGTGCCAGCAGCGGTAGCATCCAGCAGTACTTC
CDR3aa: CASSGSIQQYF

abundance: once
j_gene: TRBJ1-2
d_gene: TRBD1
v_gene: TRBV4-3
CDR3nt: TGCGCCAGCAGCCAAGATTCAGGGGGGGGACAGGGGGGGAGAGGCTACACCTTC
CDR3aa: CASSQDSGGGQGGRGYTF

abundance: .
j_gene: TRBJ2-4
d_gene: .
v_gene: TRBV4-3
CDR3nt: TGCGCCAGCAGCCAAGGTCAGGGAGCGGGCATTCAGTACTTC
CDR3aa: CASSQGQGAGIQYF

abundance: .
j_gene: TRBJ1-3
d_gene: .
v_gene: TRBV6-5
CDR3nt: TGTGCCAGCAGGGCCAACTCTGGAAACACCATATATTTT
CDR3aa: CASRANSGNTIYF

abundance: .
j_gene: TRBJ2-1
d_gene: TRBD2
v_gene: TRBV7-2
CDR3nt: TGTGCCAGCAGCCCAAGAGGGGGACTAGCGGGAAATGAGCAGTTCTTC
CDR3aa: CASSPRGGLAGNEQFF

abundance: .
j_gene: TRBJ1-4
d_gene: .
v_gene: TRBV2
CDR3nt: TGTGCCAGCAGTTTTACGGGGGGGGAAAAACTGTTTTTT
CDR3aa: CASSFTGGEKLFF

abundance: once
j_gene: TRBJ1-2
d_gene: .
v_gene: TRBV19
CDR3nt: TGTGCCAGTAGTATGGCTCGGGGCTATGGCTACACCTTC
CDR3aa: CASSMARGYGYTF

abundance: .
j_gene: TRBJ1-3
d_gene: .
v_gene: TRBV18
CDR3nt: TGTGCCAGCTCACCTACGTACAGCGGAAACACCATATATTTT
CDR3aa: CASSPTYSGNTIYF

abundance: .
j_gene: TRBJ1-1
d_gene: .
v_gene: TRBV2
CDR3nt: TGTGCCAGCAGGCACAGGGAGAACACTGAAGCTTTCTTT
CDR3aa: CASRHRENTEAFF

abundance: .
j_gene: TRBJ1-1
d_gene: .
v_gene: TRBV6-4
CDR3nt: TGTGCCAGCAAAGGACAGCTTGAAGCTTTCTTT
CDR3aa: CASKGQLEAFF

abundance: once
j_gene: TRBJ1-1
d_gene: TRBD1
v_gene: TRBV6-4
CDR3nt: TGTGCCAGCGGACAGGGGCCTGGAAGTGAAGCTTTCTTC
CDR3aa: CASGQGPGSEAFF

abundance: .
j_gene: TRBJ2-1
d_gene: TRBD2
v_gene: TRBV4-3
CDR3nt: TGCGCCAGCAGCCAAGGTGAAGCGGGGGGGCCGGATGAGCAGTTCTTC
CDR3aa: CASSQGEAGGPDEQFF

abundance: .
j_gene: TRBJ2-5
d_gene: TRBD1
v_gene: TRBV6-5
CDR3nt: TGTGCCAGCAGCCGCGGGACAGGTCAAGAGACCCAGTACTTC
CDR3aa: CASSRGTGQETQYF

abundance: .
j_gene: TRBJ2-5
d_gene: .
v_gene: TRBV18
CDR3nt: TGTGCCAGCTCACCAAACCGGGACAAAGAGACCCAGTACTTC
CDR3aa: CASSPNRDKETQYF

abundance: .
j_gene: TRBJ2-7
d_gene: TRBD2
v_gene: TRBV7-6
CDR3nt: TGTGCCAGCAGCCAACGGACTAGCGGGATCCACGAGCAGTACTTC
CDR3aa: CASSQRTSGIHEQYF

abundance: .
j_gene: TRBJ2-1
d_gene: .
v_gene: TRBV10-3
CDR3nt: TGTGCCACCCAGGACGGGGGACCCAATTTCAATGAGCAGTTCTTC
CDR3aa: CATQDGGPNFNEQFF

abundance: .
j_gene: TRBJ2-2
d_gene: TRBD2
v_gene: TRBV7-8
CDR3nt: TGTGCCAGCAGCTTGGGGGGGGGTGGCACCGGGGAGCTGTTTTTT
CDR3aa: CASSLGGGGTGELFF

abundance: once
j_gene: TRBJ1-1
d_gene: TRBD1
v_gene: TRBV6-1
CDR3nt: TGTGCCAGCACCCTGGACAGGGCCCTCTCTGAAGCTTTCTTT
CDR3aa: CASTLDRALSEAFF

abundance: once
j_gene: TRBJ2-1
d_gene: TRBD2
v_gene: TRBV7-3
CDR3nt: TGTGCCAGCAGCTTACTGACTAGCGGCTACAATGAGCAGTTCTTC
CDR3aa: CASSLLTSGYNEQFF

abundance: few
j_gene: TRBJ1-2
d_gene: TRBD1
v_gene: TRBV7-6
CDR3nt: TGTGCCAGCAGCCCGCAACAGGGGACCCCCTATGGCTACACCTTC
CDR3aa: CASSPQQGTPYGYTF

abundance: .
j_gene: TRBJ1-6
d_gene: .
v_gene: TRBV30
CDR3nt: TGTGCCTGGAGTGGACAGGCGGTCTATAATTCACCCCTCCACTTT
CDR3aa: CAWSGQAVYNSPLHF

abundance: once
j_gene: TRBJ2-7
d_gene: TRBD1
v_gene: TRBV28
CDR3nt: TGTGCCAGCAGGCGAGACGTCCTGGGACAGGGACTCCTGTACGAGCAGTACTTC
CDR3aa: CASRRDVLGQGLLYEQYF

abundance: .
j_gene: TRBJ1-6
d_gene: .
v_gene: TRBV5-6
CDR3nt: TGTGCCAGCAGCCTTCACCGGGGGATTTCACCCCTCCACTTT
CDR3aa: CASSLHRGISPLHF

abundance: .
j_gene: TRBJ1-5
d_gene: .
v_gene: TRBV15
CDR3nt: TGTGCCACCAGCACTTTCCCAGGTAACGCCCTCAATCAGCCCCAGCATTTT
CDR3aa: CATSTFPGNALNQPQHF

abundance: .
j_gene: TRBJ1-2
d_gene: .
v_gene: TRBV28
CDR3nt: TGTGCCAGCACTAGTGCATTAACCTATGGCTACACCTTC
CDR3aa: CASTSALTYGYTF

abundance: .
j_gene: TRBJ1-4
d_gene: TRBD1
v_gene: TRBV19
CDR3nt: TGTGCCACCACGGACAGGGGCCAGTCGAGTGAAAAACTGTTTTTT
CDR3aa: CATTDRGQSSEKLFF

abundance: once
j_gene: TRBJ2-5
d_gene: .
v_gene: TRBV7-8
CDR3nt: TGTGCCAGCAGCTTACTCACAGAAGAGACCCAGTACTTC
CDR3aa: CASSLLTEETQYF

abundance: .
j_gene: TRBJ2-3
d_gene: TRBD1
v_gene: TRBV12-5
CDR3nt: TGTGCTAGTGCTCTCCAGGGGGCCACAGATACGCAGTATTTT
CDR3aa: CASALQGATDTQYF

abundance: .
j_gene: TRBJ2-3
d_gene: .
v_gene: TRBV5-4
CDR3nt: TGTGCCAGCAGCCGATGGGGGGAGCGAGAAGATACGCAGTATTTT
CDR3aa: CASSRWGEREDTQYF

abundance: .
j_gene: TRBJ1-1
d_gene: .
v_gene: TRBV5-1
CDR3nt: TGCGCCAGCAGCTTGTACCCCGGGAACACTGAAGCTTTTTTT
CDR3aa: CASSLYPGNTEAFF

abundance: once
j_gene: TRBJ2-1
d_gene: .
v_gene: TRBV5-1
CDR3nt: TGCGCCAGCAGCTTGGTGCCAGGGGATATCTACAATGAGCAGTTCTTC
CDR3aa: CASSLVPGDIYNEQFF

abundance: once
j_gene: TRBJ2-7
d_gene: TRBD1
v_gene: TRBV18
CDR3nt: TGTGCCAGCTCGTACGACAGGGACCTACGGGAGCAGTACTTC
CDR3aa: CASSYDRDLREQYF

abundance: .
j_gene: TRBJ2-3
d_gene: TRBD2
v_gene: TRBV27
CDR3nt: TGTGCCAGCAGTAAAAGACTAGCGGGATTCACAGATACGCAGTATTTT
CDR3aa: CASSKRLAGFTDTQYF

abundance: .
j_gene: TRBJ2-3
d_gene: .
v_gene: TRBV5-1
CDR3nt: TGCGCCAGCAGCCCCCGACTTCGCACTAGCACAGATACGCAGTATTTT
CDR3aa: CASSPRLRTSTDTQYF

abundance: .
j_gene: TRBJ1-2
d_gene: TRBD1
v_gene: TRBV6-1
CDR3nt: TGTGCCAGCAGGGGGACAGGGCCTTTATATGGCTACACCTTC
CDR3aa: CASRGTGPLYGYTF

abundance: .
j_gene: TRBJ2-5
d_gene: .
v_gene: TRBV28
CDR3nt: TGTGCCAGCAGTTTTACATTGCAAGAGACCCAGTACTTC
CDR3aa: CASSFTLQETQYF

abundance: .
j_gene: TRBJ1-5
d_gene: .
v_gene: TRBV6-1
CDR3nt: TGTGCCAGCGTCCAAGAGGGCTCCAGCAATCAGCCCCAGCATTTT
CDR3aa: CASVQEGSSNQPQHF

abundance: once
j_gene: TRBJ1-3
d_gene: .
v_gene: TRBV29-1
CDR3nt: TGCAGCGTTACGCCCTTAGTCGGGACTTCAAATACCATATATTTT
CDR3aa: CSVTPLVGTSNTIYF

abundance: .
j_gene: TRBJ1-5
d_gene: .
v_gene: TRBV6-1
CDR3nt: TGTGCCAGCAGTGATTACTTGGCATCTCGGCTTGGGCGCAATCAGCCCCAGCATTTT
CDR3aa: CASSDYLASRLGRNQPQHF

abundance: .
j_gene: TRBJ2-1
d_gene: .
v_gene: TRBV4-1
CDR3nt: TGCGCCAGCAGCCAAGGGATTTCGAGCGGTAGCTCCTACAATGAGCAGTTCTTC
CDR3aa: CASSQGISSGSSYNEQFF

abundance: .
j_gene: TRBJ2-7
d_gene: .
v_gene: TRBV6-1
CDR3nt: TGTGCCGCCAGACTCGGGGAGAGCCTGACCTACGAGCAGTACTTC
CDR3aa: CAARLGESLTYEQYF